Presented here are 31 T cell receptor beta chains from one specimen sequenced in a study of long-term antiretroviral therapy in people with HIV. The run of the v3.0 immunoSEQ assay was at survey level. Profiling relied on immunoSEQ multiplex PCR, and the TCRdb table lists in-frame clones only, not all of them. Here the sample spans 15,000 to 20,000 clones, about 86% being singletons. Here the sequenced sample was unsorted PBMCs, taken 0.1 years after starting antiretroviral therapy. These receptors all come from a man younger than 30 with HIV.

This chain joins TRBV6-6 and TRBJ1-2; D remains ambiguous. CDR1 and CDR2 (germline): MNHNY, SVGAGI (reference sequence). This CDR3 is built from 13 residues. V was shortened by 5 bases and J by 4 bases, with 11 bases between the two germline ends. The CDR3 sequence: CASSQLSTYGYTF. The CDR3 DNA follows: TGTGCCAGCAGTCAGCTTTCTACCTATGGCTACACCTTC.

This clone was counted only a few times. Different DNA sequences within this sample yield the same CDR3. The chain uses TRBV2 and TRBJ2-5; D tentatively fits TRBD1 or TRBD2 (7 bases each). The V gene's germline CDR1 is SNHLY and CDR2 FYNNEI. The CDR3 is made up of 15 amino acids. V was trimmed by 3 bases and J by 4 bases, leaving 15 bases between them. CDR3 DNA: TGTGCCAGCAGTGATGGGGGAGGGGGCGGAGAGACCCAGTACTTC. Residues: CASSDGGGGGETQYF.

CDR3: CASSEPSGLTDEQYF. CDR3 DNA: TGTGCCAGCAGTGAACCCTCTGGACTGACGGACGAGCAGTACTTC. This chain links TRBV6-1 with TRBJ2-7, with D perhaps TRBD2 (5 bases). The CDR3 extends over 15 amino acids. V was shortened by 2 bases and J by 5 bases, with 16 bases between the two germline ends. Per germline, CDR1 MNHNS and CDR2 SASEGT.

The chain couples TRBV29-1 to TRBJ2-3, with D unclear. Per germline, CDR1 SQVTM and CDR2 ANQGSEA. The CDR3 has 11 amino acids. Trimming shortened V by 5 bases and J by 4 bases, and 7 bases separated the two germline ends. The CDR3 region is CSVPLSDTQYF. The CDR3 bases are TGCAGCGTTCCATTGTCAGATACGCAGTATTTT.

The chain joins TRBV19 to TRBJ2-3; TRBD1 or TRBD2 may be the D gene (6 bases each). CDR1 LNHDA and CDR2 SQIVND come from the germline V gene (reference sequence). The CDR3 is 15 residues long. V was cut by 3 bases and J by 6 bases, with 16 bases left in between. The CDR3 sequence is CASSIGGTLTDTQYF. The CDR3 bases are TGTGCCAGTAGTATCGGGGGCACTCTTACGGATACGCAGTATTTT. Drawing the rest from reference TRBV19 and TRBJ2-3, the complete variable domain is DGGITQSPKYLFRKEGQNVTLSCEQNLNHDAMYWYRQDPGQGLRLIYYSQIVNDFQKGDIAEGYSVSREKKESFPLTVTSAQKNPTAFYLCASSIGGTLTDTQYFGPGTRLTVL.

As DNA, the CDR3 is TGTGCCAGCAGGAGTAGAGGTGAAGCTTTCTTT. This gives the protein CASRSRGEAFF. The V call is TRBV7-9, the J call TRBJ1-1; D is ambiguous. Germline V gives CDR1 SEHNR, CDR2 FQNEAQ (reference sequence). The V gene lost 6 bases and the J gene lost 7 bases, with 9 bases spanning the gap. The CDR3 runs to 11 residues.

J is TRBJ2-7 and V is TRBV2; D remains ambiguous. Trimming removed 5 bases from V and 6 bases from J, with 8 bases in between. The CDR3 has 11 residues. Germline V gives CDR1 SNHLY, CDR2 FYNNEI. CDR3 in DNA: TGTGCCAGCAGTACTCGCGGCGAGCAGTACTTC. Its translation is CASSTRGEQYF.

This sequence joins TRBV5-5 and TRBJ2-5; a weak D match, TRBD1 (5 bases). Trimming pared 4 bases from V and 4 bases from J, leaving 20 bases between. Per germline, CDR1 SGHKS and CDR2 YYEKEE (reference sequence). CDR3 length: 16 residues. The CDR3 sequence is CASSPVLQGFRETQYF. The CDR3 bases are TGTGCCAGCAGCCCCGTCTTGCAGGGTTTTAGAGAGACCCAGTACTTC.

V usage is TRBV20-1 and J usage is TRBJ1-1; D unclear. Trimming took 2 bases from V and 10 from J, leaving 11 bases between them. The length of the CDR3 is 11 residues. Germline V CDR1 and CDR2: DFQATT, SNEGSKA (reference sequence). DNA for the CDR3: TGCAGTGCTAGATTCCCGCGGCGAGCTTTCTTT. Translating gives CSARFPRRAFF.

The chain couples TRBV19 to TRBJ2-7; TRBD2 aligns across 7 bases. V was pared by 5 bases and J by 2 bases, with 3 bases of the junction left unmatched. The CDR3 runs to 13 residues. Germline V gives CDR1 LNHDA, CDR2 SQIVND (reference sequence). This chain's CDR3 is CASSSSGAYEQYF. The CDR3 DNA sequence: TGTGCCAGTAGTTCCAGCGGGGCCTACGAGCAGTACTTC.

The count of this clone is one. The chain employs TRBV6-1 and TRBJ1-5, with D uncertain. CDR1 and CDR2 (germline): MNHNS, SASEGT. V was cut by 4 bases and J by 2 bases, with 9 bases left in between. The CDR3 sequence is 14 residues long. The CDR3 is CASSVALGNQPQHF. Here the CDR3 DNA reads TGTGCCAGCAGTGTCGCACTCGGCAATCAGCCCCAGCATTTT.

A few counts support this clone. This chain uses TRBV2 with TRBJ1-3, with D tentatively TRBD1 (5 bases). Germline V gene sequence: CDR1 SNHLY, CDR2 FYNNEI. Between the trimmed V and J ends, which lost 6 bases and 2 bases, there was a span of 8 bases. The CDR3 covers 13 residues. The CDR3 DNA reads TGTGCCAGCAGGGGGACGGCTGGAAACACCATATATTTT. This gives the protein CASRGTAGNTIYF.

The V gene is TRBV11-2, the J gene TRBJ2-1; the match to TRBD1 covers 9 bases. This CDR3 comprises 17 residues. V shed 4 bases, J shed 5 bases, and the junction held 12 bases outside the gene matches. Germline CDR1 SGHAT, CDR2 FQNNGV. The CDR3 spells CASSSPLTGGYNNEQFF. As DNA, the CDR3 is TGTGCCAGCAGCTCTCCCTTGACAGGGGGTTACAACAATGAGCAGTTCTTC.

This chain links TRBV28 with TRBJ2-1; 9 bases map to TRBD2. The trim removed 6 bases at V and 4 bases at J, leaving 4 bases unmatched. The CDR3 contains 14 residues. Per the germline V gene, CDR1 is MDHEN and CDR2 is SYDVKM. CDR3 protein: CASRTSGLYNEQFF. The CDR3 DNA reads TGTGCCAGCAGAACTAGCGGGCTATACAATGAGCAGTTCTTC.

The chain combines TRBV4-3 with TRBJ2-7; maybe TRBD2 (6 bases). Germline V CDR1 and CDR2: LGHNA, YSLEER. The CDR3 is 13 amino acids. Trimming removed 0 bases at V and 3 bases at J, with 6 bases between. DNA of the CDR3: TGCGCCAGCAGCCAAGAGGGGGGCTACGAGCAGTACTTC. It is translated as CASSQEGGYEQYF.

The CDR3 is CASSTSGGGRTQYF. The CDR3 nucleotides read TGTGCCAGCAGCACCTCAGGGGGCGGGAGGACCCAGTACTTC. The rearrangement uses TRBV7-3 and TRBJ2-5, with D possibly TRBD1 on 8 matching bases. Germline V gives CDR1 SGHTA, CDR2 FQGTGA. This CDR3 has 14 residues. Deletions cut 5 bases from V and 7 bases from J, with 17 bases between.

The chain links TRBV6-5 to TRBJ1-4; maybe TRBD1 (6 bases). The CDR3 is 16 amino acids. V was clipped by 0 bases and J by 7 bases, with 15 bases between them. Germline V gives CDR1 MNHEY, CDR2 SVGAGI. This CDR3 reads CASSYSAGTTGEKLFF. The CDR3 DNA reads TGTGCCAGCAGTTACTCCGCTGGGACAACTGGTGAAAAACTGTTTTTT.

The V gene is TRBV9, the J gene TRBJ2-7, with D perhaps matching TRBD1 (7 bases). The V and J ends lost 0 bases and 1 base respectively, with 11 bases between them. Germline CDR1 is SGDLS and CDR2 is YYNGEE. The CDR3 extends over 15 amino acids. CDR3 sequence reads: CASSVGAGGSYEQYF. CDR3 nucleotide sequence: TGTGCCAGCAGCGTAGGCGCAGGGGGGTCCTACGAGCAGTACTTC. The variable domain in full, with the rest retrieved from reference TRBV9 and TRBJ2-7, is DSGVTQTPKHLITATGQRVTLRCSPRSGDLSVYWYQQSLDQGLQFLIQYYNGEERAKGNILERFSAQQFPDLHSELNLSSLELGDSALYFCASSVGAGGSYEQYFGPGTRLTVT.

The chain uses TRBV9 and TRBJ1-3; D ambiguous. Trimming removed 4 bases from V and 3 bases from J, with 8 bases in between. The CDR3 sequence is 13 residues long. The germline V gene has CDR1 SGDLS and CDR2 YYNGEE. Here the CDR3 reads CASSPRGGNTIYF. The CDR3 nucleotides are TGTGCCAGCAGCCCTCGAGGTGGAAACACCATATATTTT. The full variable domain, in which reference TRBV9 and TRBJ1-3 provide the parts outside the CDR3, is DSGVTQTPKHLITATGQRVTLRCSPRSGDLSVYWYQQSLDQGLQFLIQYYNGEERAKGNILERFSAQQFPDLHSELNLSSLELGDSALYFCASSPRGGNTIYFGEGSWLTVV.

The chain uses TRBV5-8 and TRBJ2-7, with D perhaps TRBD1 or TRBD2 (5 bases each). Per the germline V gene, CDR1 is SGHTS and CDR2 is YDEGEE. Trimming took off 5 bases at V and 4 bases at J, with 22 bases between the two ends. The CDR3 has 16 amino acids. CDR3 sequence (DNA): TGTGCCAGCAGGCCATTACCCGGGACCGGGGCATACGAGCAGTACTTC. It encodes CASRPLPGTGAYEQYF.

This clone was seen only a few times. The chain recombines TRBV4-3 with TRBJ2-5; 11 bases align to TRBD2. The J segment lost 0 bases and the V segment lost 3 bases, leaving 9 bases of the junction unmatched. The CDR3 loop spans 18 amino acids. From germline, CDR1 is LGHNA and CDR2 YSLEER. CDR3: CASSQQTSGTPYQETQYF. The CDR3 bases are TGCGCCAGCAGCCAGCAGACTAGCGGGACCCCGTACCAAGAGACCCAGTACTTC.

In this sample, this clone turned up once. J is TRBJ2-3 and V is TRBV13; D is tentatively TRBD1 or TRBD2 (5 bases each). V was pared by 5 bases and J by 0 bases, with 15 bases between. Germline V CDR1 and CDR2: PRHDT, FYEKMQ (reference sequence). The CDR3 extends over 16 amino acids. The CDR3 coding sequence is TGTGCCAGCAGCCCCCGTAGGGGACCTAGCACAGATACGCAGTATTTT. Its protein is CASSPRRGPSTDTQYF.

The rearrangement links TRBV10-3 to TRBJ2-6, with D possibly TRBD1 on 6 matching bases. V lost 6 bases to trimming and J lost 2 bases, with 23 bases between them. Germline values: CDR1 ENHRY, CDR2 SYGVKD. The CDR3 sequence is 19 residues long. In nucleotides, the CDR3 is TGTGCCATCAGGAACAGGGTAAACGACGATCTTGCTGGGGCCAACGTCCTGACTTTC. This codes for CAIRNRVNDDLAGANVLTF.

The V gene is TRBV7-9, the J gene TRBJ1-1, with D perhaps TRBD1 (5 bases). In germline, CDR1 is SEHNR, CDR2 FQNEAQ (reference sequence). V shed 5 bases and J shed 0 bases, with 19 bases lying between them. This CDR3 has 17 residues. In DNA form, the CDR3 reads TGTGCCAGCAGCACCTATGACAGCAGCAAAATGAACACTGAAGCTTTCTTT. This gives the protein CASSTYDSSKMNTEAFF.

The chain uses TRBV2 and TRBJ2-1; the match to TRBD2 covers 9 bases. The CDR3 consists of 15 residues. The germline CDR1 and CDR2 sequences are SNHLY and FYNNEI. After removal of 8 bases from V and 6 bases from J, the junction contained 11 bases not matched to a gene. The CDR3 DNA follows: TGTGCCAGCCTCCTTGTGGCGGGAGGGTCCAATGAGCAGTTCTTC. The encoded protein is CASLLVAGGSNEQFF.

The chain is built from TRBV29-1 and TRBJ2-5; D tentatively fits TRBD1 or TRBD2 (5 bases each). Germline V CDR1 and CDR2: SQVTM, ANQGSEA. This CDR3 is built from 14 residues. The V end was cut by 6 bases, the J end by 5 bases, with 19 bases between. CDR3 sequence: CSVEAGDGRETQYF. The CDR3, as DNA: TGCAGCGTCGAGGCCGGGGACGGGCGCGAGACCCAGTACTTC. The full variable domain, its missing parts supplied by reference TRBV29-1 and TRBJ2-5, is SAVISQKPSRDICQRGTSLTIQCQVDSQVTMMFWYRQQPGQSLTLIATANQGSEATYESGFVIDKFPISRPNLTFSTLTVSNMSPEDSSIYLCSVEAGDGRETQYFGPGTRLLVL.

The chain combines TRBV5-1 with TRBJ2-3, with TRBD2 matching over 7 bases. Germline V gives CDR1 SGHRS, CDR2 YFSETQ. With 2 bases clipped from V and 5 bases from J, the junction kept 5 bases outside the gene matches. The CDR3 runs to 14 residues. CDR3 bases: TGCGCCAGCAGCTTTGGACTAGGAGGAGATACGCAGTATTTT. Protein: CASSFGLGGDTQYF.

V and J are TRBV5-1 and TRBJ2-1; TRBD2 aligns across 10 bases. Losses at the gene ends were 1 base for V and 7 bases for J; bases not matched to a gene: 8. From germline, CDR1 is SGHRS and CDR2 YFSETQ. This CDR3 region has 16 residues. CDR3 DNA: TGCGCCAGCAGCTTGAGGCAACTAGCGGGGTCTAATGAGCAGTTCTTC. It specifies CASSLRQLAGSNEQFF.

The chain joins TRBV9 to TRBJ2-2, with 8 bases that match TRBD1. CDR1 and CDR2 (germline): SGDLS, YYNGEE. The CDR3 covers 15 residues. Trimming removed 3 bases from V and 4 bases from J; junction bases left unmatched: 5. The chain's CDR3 is CASSDRTGRTGELFF. The CDR3 nucleotides read TGTGCCAGCAGCGATCGGACAGGGCGCACCGGGGAGCTGTTTTTT.

The rearrangement links TRBV7-8 to TRBJ1-2; maybe TRBD1 (5 bases). This CDR3 contains 15 residues. With 3 bases removed from V and 5 bases from J, the gap between germline ends came to 16 bases. CDR1 is SGHVS and CDR2 is FQNEAQ in the germline V gene. The CDR3 sequence is CASSLSFGHRYGYTF. As DNA, the CDR3 is TGTGCCAGCAGCTTGTCATTTGGACATCGATATGGCTACACCTTC.

The chain carries TRBV6-5 and TRBJ2-5, with TRBD2 matching over 8 bases. The CDR3 extends over 14 amino acids. Germline CDR1 is MNHEY and CDR2 is SVGAGI. After removal of 2 bases from V and 6 bases from J, the junction contained 5 bases not matched to a gene. The CDR3 DNA reads as TGTGCCAGCAGTTACGGAACGGGAGGGAAGACCCAGTACTTC. It is translated as CASSYGTGGKTQYF.